This T cell receptor beta chain was found in a study of blood T cell repertoires in COVID-19. Study background: Acute and convalescent COVID-19 samples came from the United States, Italy and Spain.

The germline V and J ends were trimmed by 6 bases and 6 bases, with 20 bases remaining between them. CDR1 and CDR2 from the germline V gene are ENHRY and SYGVKD. The CDR3 is made up of 15 amino acids. Sequencing was performed with immunoSEQ multiplex PCR; in TCRdb, only in-frame clones are kept and a portion is missing. The table shows 300,000 to 350,000 clones, with 80% to 90% occurring only once. Cohort allocation depended upon clinical history that participants reported. The TCR originated in a young man who had recovered from COVID-19. The chain recombines TRBV10-3 with TRBJ1-2, with D maybe TRBD1 (6 bases). The sample taken for sequencing was PBMCs or T cells enriched from blood (not recorded which). The CDR3 nucleotides are TGTGCCATCAGCGGGGAGGGGGAATCAGGGAATGGCTACACCTTC. It yields the protein CAISGEGESGNGYTF.